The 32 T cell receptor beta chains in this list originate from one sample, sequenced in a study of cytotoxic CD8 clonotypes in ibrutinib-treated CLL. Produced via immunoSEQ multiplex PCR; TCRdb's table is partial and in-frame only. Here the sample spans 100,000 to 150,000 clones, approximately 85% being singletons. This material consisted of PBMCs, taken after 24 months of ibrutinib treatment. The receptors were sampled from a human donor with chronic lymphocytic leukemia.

The CDR3 region is CASSPLKTGESSTDTQYF. CDR3 sequence (DNA): TGTGCCAGCTCACCACTAAAGACAGGGGAGTCGAGCACAGATACGCAGTATTTT. The chain uses TRBV18 and TRBJ2-3; 8 bases fit TRBD1. Germline V gives CDR1 KGHSH, CDR2 LQKENI. The junction had 9 bases not matched to a gene; V was cut back by 1 base and J by 0 bases. CDR3 length: 18 amino acids.

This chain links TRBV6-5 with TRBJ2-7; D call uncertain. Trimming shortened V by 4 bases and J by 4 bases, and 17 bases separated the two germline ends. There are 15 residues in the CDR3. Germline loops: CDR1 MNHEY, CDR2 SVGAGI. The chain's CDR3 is CASSSRELGRYEQYF. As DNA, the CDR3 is TGTGCCAGCAGTTCCCGAGAGTTAGGACGATACGAGCAGTACTTC.

The DNA for the CDR3 is TGTGCCAGCAGTTCCATGTATCAGGGCTCTGGAAACACCATATATTTT. Translated: CASSSMYQGSGNTIYF. V is TRBV7-9 and J is TRBJ1-3; D might be TRBD1 (5 bases). V gave up 6 bases and J gave up 0 bases, with 15 bases separating them. Per the germline V gene, CDR1 is SEHNR and CDR2 is FQNEAQ (reference sequence). CDR3 length: 16 amino acids.

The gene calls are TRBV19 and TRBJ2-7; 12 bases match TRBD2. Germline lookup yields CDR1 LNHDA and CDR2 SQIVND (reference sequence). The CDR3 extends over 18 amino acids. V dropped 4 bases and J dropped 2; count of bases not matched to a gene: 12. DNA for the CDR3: TGTGCCAGTAGTACTGCTAGCGGGAGGGCCTTGGGTCCCTACGAGCAGTACTTC. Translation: CASSTASGRALGPYEQYF.

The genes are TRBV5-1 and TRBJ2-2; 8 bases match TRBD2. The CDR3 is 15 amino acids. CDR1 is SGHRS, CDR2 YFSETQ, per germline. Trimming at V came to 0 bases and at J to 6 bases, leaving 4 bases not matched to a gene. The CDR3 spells CASSLGSGSAGELFF. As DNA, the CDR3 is TGCGCCAGCAGCTTGGGGAGCGGGAGTGCCGGGGAGCTGTTTTTT.

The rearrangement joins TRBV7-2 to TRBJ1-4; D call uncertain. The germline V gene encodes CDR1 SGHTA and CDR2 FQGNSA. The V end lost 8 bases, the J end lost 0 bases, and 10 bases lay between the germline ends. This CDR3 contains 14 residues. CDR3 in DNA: TGTGCCAGCTCCAGGAGAACAACTAATGAAAAACTGTTTTTT. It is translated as CASSRRTTNEKLFF.

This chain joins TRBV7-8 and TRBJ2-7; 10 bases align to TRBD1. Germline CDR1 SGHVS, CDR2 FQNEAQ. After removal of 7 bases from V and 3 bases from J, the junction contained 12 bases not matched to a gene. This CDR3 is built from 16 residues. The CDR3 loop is CASNHDGTGVFYEQYF. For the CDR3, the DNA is TGTGCCAGCAACCATGACGGGACAGGGGTATTCTACGAGCAGTACTTC.

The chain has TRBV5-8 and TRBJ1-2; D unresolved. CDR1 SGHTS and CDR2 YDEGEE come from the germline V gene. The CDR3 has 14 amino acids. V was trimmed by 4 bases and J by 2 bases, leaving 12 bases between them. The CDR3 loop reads CASSPGGTNYGYTF. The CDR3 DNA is TGTGCCAGCAGCCCGGGCGGAACAAACTATGGCTACACCTTC. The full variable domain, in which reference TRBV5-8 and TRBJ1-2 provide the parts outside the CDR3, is EAGVTQSPTHLIKTRGQQATLRCSPISGHTSVYWYQQALGLGLQFLLWYDEGEERNRGNFPPRFSGRQFPNYSSELNVNALELEDSALYLCASSPGGTNYGYTFGSGTRLTVV.

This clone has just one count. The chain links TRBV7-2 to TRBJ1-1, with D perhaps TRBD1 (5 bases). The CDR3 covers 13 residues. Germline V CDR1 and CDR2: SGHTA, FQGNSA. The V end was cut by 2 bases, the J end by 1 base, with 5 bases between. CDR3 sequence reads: CASSLQGNTEAFF. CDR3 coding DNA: TGTGCCAGCAGCTTACAGGGGAACACTGAAGCTTTCTTT.

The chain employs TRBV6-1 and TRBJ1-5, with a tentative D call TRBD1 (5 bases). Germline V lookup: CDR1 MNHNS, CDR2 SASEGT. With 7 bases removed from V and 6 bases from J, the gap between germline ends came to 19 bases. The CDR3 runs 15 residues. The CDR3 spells CASNRRGFKFQPQHF. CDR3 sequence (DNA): TGTGCCAGCAACAGGCGGGGGTTTAAGTTTCAGCCCCAGCATTTT.

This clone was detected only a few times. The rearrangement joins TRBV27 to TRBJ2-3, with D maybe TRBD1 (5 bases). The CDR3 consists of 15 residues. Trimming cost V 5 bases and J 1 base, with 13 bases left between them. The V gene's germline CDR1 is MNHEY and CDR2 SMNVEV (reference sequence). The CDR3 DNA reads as TGTGCCAGCAGTCCACGACAGCCCCGCACAGATACGCAGTATTTT. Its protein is CASSPRQPRTDTQYF.

This CDR3 is CASSLVQPRNYGYTF. The CDR3 nucleotides are TGCGCCAGCAGCTTGGTCCAGCCCCGTAACTATGGCTACACCTTC. J is TRBJ1-2 and V is TRBV5-1; D unresolved. The CDR3 runs 15 residues. Germline V gene sequence: CDR1 SGHRS, CDR2 YFSETQ. Trimming left V 0 bases short and J 1 base short, with 10 bases between.

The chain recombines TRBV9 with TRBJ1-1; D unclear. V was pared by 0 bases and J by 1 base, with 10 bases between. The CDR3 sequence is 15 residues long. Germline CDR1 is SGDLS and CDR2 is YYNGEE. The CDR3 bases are TGTGCCAGCAGCGTAGGGAGCGGGTCGAACACTGAAGCTTTCTTT. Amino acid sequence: CASSVGSGSNTEAFF.

DNA of the CDR3: TGCAGCGTTGTTATCCCGGTGCAGGGGTTGCCCCAGCATTTT. Amino acids: CSVVIPVQGLPQHF. This chain connects TRBV29-1 to TRBJ1-5, with TRBD1 as a possible D gene (6 bases). CDR1 SQVTM and CDR2 ANQGSEA come from the germline V gene. Deletions cut 4 bases from V and 9 bases from J, with 19 bases between. This CDR3 is built from 14 residues.

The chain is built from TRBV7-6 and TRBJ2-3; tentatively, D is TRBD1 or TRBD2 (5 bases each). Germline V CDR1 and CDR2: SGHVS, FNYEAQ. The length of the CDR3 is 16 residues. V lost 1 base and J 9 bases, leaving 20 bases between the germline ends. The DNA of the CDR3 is TGTGCCAGCAGCTTAGTCTACGGGGACCCAGGCCCCACGCAGTATTTT. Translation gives CASSLVYGDPGPTQYF.

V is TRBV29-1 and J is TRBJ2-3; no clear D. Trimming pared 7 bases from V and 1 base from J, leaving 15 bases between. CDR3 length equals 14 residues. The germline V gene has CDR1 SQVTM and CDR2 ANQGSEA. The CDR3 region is CSAKNAFRTDTQYF. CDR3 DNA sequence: TGCAGCGCCAAAAACGCGTTCCGCACAGATACGCAGTATTTT.

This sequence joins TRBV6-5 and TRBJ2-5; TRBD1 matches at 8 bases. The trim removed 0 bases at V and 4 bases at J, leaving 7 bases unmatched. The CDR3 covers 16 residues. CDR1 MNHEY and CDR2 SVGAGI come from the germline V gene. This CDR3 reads CASSYSAGTGGETQYF. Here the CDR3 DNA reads TGTGCCAGCAGTTACTCGGCGGGCACAGGGGGAGAGACCCAGTACTTC.

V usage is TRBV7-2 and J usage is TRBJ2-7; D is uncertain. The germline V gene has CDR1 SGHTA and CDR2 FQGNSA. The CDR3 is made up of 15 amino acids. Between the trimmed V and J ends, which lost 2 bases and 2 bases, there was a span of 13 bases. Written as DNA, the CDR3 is TGTGCCAGCAGCTTAATGGCTGACAAGACCTACGAGCAGTACTTC. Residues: CASSLMADKTYEQYF.

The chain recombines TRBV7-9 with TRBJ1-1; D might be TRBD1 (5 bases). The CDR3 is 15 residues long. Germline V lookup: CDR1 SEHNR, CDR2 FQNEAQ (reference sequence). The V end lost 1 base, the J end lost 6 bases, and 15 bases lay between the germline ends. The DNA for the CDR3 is TGTGCCAGCAGCTTAGGACATGGTCGGGGGGCTGAAGCTTTCTTT. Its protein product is CASSLGHGRGAEAFF.

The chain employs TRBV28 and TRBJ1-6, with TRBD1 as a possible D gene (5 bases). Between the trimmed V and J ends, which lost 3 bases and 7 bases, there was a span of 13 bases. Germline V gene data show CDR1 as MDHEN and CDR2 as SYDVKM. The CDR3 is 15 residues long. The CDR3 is CASSFPWGGNSPLHF. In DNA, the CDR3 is TGTGCCAGCAGTTTCCCGTGGGGGGGGAATTCACCCCTCCACTTT.

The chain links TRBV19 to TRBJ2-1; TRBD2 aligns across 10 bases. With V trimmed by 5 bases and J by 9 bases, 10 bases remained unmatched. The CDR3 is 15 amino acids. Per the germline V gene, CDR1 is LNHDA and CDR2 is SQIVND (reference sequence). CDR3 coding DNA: TGTGCCAGTAGTCGAAAAGCGGGAGGGAATCCTGAGCAGTTCTTC. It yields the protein CASSRKAGGNPEQFF.

CDR3: CASFGTGYPSGANVLTF. CDR3 DNA sequence: TGTGCCAGCTTCGGGACAGGGTATCCTTCTGGGGCCAACGTCCTGACTTTC. This chain links TRBV5-6 with TRBJ2-6; 9 bases are a match to TRBD1. Trimming took 7 bases from V and 1 from J; bases not matched to a gene: 9. Germline assignment: CDR1 SGHDT and CDR2 YYEEEE. This CDR3 contains 17 residues.

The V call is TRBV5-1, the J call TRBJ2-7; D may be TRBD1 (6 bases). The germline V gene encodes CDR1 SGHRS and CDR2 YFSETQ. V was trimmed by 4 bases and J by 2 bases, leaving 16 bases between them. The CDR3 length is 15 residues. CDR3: CASSAIQGFTYEQYF. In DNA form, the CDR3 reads TGCGCCAGCAGCGCTATACAGGGATTCACCTACGAGCAGTACTTC. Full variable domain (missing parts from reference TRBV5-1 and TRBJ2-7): KAGVTQTPRYLIKTRGQQVTLSCSPISGHRSVSWYQQTPGQGLQFLFEYFSETQRNKGNFPGRFSGRQFSNSRSEMNVSTLELGDSALYLCASSAIQGFTYEQYFGPGTRLTVT.

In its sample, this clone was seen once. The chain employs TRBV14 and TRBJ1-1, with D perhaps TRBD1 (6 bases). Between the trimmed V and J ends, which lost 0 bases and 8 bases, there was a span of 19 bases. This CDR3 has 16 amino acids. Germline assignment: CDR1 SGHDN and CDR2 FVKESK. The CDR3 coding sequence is TGTGCCAGCAGCCAAGAAGGGGGGCGTTATGGGTTCGAAGCTTTCTTT. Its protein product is CASSQEGGRYGFEAFF.

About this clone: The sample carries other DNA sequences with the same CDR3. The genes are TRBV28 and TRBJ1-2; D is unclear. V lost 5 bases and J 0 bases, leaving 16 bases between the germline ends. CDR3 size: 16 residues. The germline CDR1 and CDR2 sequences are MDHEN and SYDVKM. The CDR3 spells CASSPPDRIANYGYTF. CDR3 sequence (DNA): TGTGCCAGCAGTCCACCGGACCGAATAGCTAACTATGGCTACACCTTC.

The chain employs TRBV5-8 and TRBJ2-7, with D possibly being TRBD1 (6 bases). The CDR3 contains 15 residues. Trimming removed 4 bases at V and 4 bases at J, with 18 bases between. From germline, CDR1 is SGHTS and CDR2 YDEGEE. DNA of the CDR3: TGTGCCAGCAGCCTGGGACAAGCGATGGCGTACGAGCAGTACTTC. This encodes CASSLGQAMAYEQYF. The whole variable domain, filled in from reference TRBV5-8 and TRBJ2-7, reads EAGVTQSPTHLIKTRGQQATLRCSPISGHTSVYWYQQALGLGLQFLLWYDEGEERNRGNFPPRFSGRQFPNYSSELNVNALELEDSALYLCASSLGQAMAYEQYFGPGTRLTVT.

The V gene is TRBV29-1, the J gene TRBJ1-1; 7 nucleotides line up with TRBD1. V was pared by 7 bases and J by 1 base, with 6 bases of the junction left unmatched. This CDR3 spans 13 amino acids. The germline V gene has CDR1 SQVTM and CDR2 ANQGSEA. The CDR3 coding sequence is TGCAGCGCCGCAGGGGGGAAGAACACTGAAGCTTTCTTT. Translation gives CSAAGGKNTEAFF.

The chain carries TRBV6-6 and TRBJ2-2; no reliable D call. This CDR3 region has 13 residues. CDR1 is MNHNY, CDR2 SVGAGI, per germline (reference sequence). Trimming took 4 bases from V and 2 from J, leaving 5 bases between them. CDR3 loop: CASSWANTGELFF. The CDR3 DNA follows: TGTGCCAGCAGTTGGGCAAACACCGGGGAGCTGTTTTTT.

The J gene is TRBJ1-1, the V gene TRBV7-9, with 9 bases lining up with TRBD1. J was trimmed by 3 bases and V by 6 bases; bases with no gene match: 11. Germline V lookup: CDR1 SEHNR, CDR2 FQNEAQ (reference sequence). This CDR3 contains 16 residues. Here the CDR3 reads CASSPKKTGGDTEAFF. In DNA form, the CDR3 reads TGTGCCAGCAGTCCAAAAAAGACAGGGGGGGACACTGAAGCTTTCTTT.

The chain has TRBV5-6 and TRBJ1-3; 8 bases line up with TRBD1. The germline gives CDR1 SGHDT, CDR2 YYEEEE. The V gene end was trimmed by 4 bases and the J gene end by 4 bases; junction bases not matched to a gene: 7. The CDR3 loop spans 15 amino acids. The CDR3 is CASSKGQEAGNTIYF. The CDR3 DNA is TGTGCCAGCAGCAAGGGACAGGAGGCGGGAAACACCATATATTTT.

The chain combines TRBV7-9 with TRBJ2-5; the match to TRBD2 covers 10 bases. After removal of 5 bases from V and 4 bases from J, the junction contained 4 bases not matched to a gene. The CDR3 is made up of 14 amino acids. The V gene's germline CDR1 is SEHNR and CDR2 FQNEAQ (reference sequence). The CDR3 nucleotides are TGTGCCAGCAGCCTACGGACTAGCGGAGAGACCCAGTACTTC. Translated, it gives CASSLRTSGETQYF. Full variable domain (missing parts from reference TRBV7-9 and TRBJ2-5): DTGVSQNPRHKITKRGQNVTFRCDPISEHNRLYWYRQTLGQGPEFLTYFQNEAQLEKSRLLSDRFSAERPKGSFSTLEIQRTEQGDSAMYLCASSLRTSGETQYFGPGTRLLVL.

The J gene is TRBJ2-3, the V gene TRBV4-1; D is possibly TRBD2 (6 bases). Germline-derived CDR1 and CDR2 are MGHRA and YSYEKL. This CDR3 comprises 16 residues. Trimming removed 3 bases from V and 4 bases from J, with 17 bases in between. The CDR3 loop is CASSHPLAGSSDTQYF. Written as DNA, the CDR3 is TGCGCCAGCAGCCATCCCCTCGCGGGGTCCTCAGATACGCAGTATTTT.